These 9 T cell receptor beta chains originate from one sample sequenced in a study of early T cells in non-severe SARS-CoV-2 infection. TCRdb processed the 5' RACE reads anew with MiXCR; each CDR3 protein has one entry. The sample has 55,000 to 65,000 distinct CDR3 sequences; over 9.5% are singletons. Source material: whole blood. The receptors stem from an adult who was a healthcare worker with PCR-confirmed SARS-CoV-2 infection or an uninfected control (not recorded which).

This clonotype has more than one count but fewer than ten. V and J are TRBV29-1 and TRBJ2-1, with 7 nucleotides matching TRBD2. The length of the CDR3 is 12 residues. The V gene's germline CDR1 is SQVTM and CDR2 ANQGSEA. Germline trimming cut 0 bases from V and 8 bases from J; bases unmatched to any gene: 1. Here the CDR3 DNA reads TGCAGCGTTGAAGAAGGACTAGATGAGCAGTTCTTC. It is translated as CSVEEGLDEQFF.

This chain connects TRBV7-8 to TRBJ2-1; 8 bases match TRBD2. The CDR3 has 17 residues. Per the germline V gene, CDR1 is SGHVS and CDR2 is FQNEAQ. The V and J ends lost 7 bases and 5 bases, in that order; junction bases with no gene match: 16. The CDR3: CASTQAGLAGPHNEQFF. CDR3 bases: TGTGCCAGCACCCAGGCGGGTCTAGCGGGTCCCCACAATGAGCAGTTCTTC.

This clonotype was seen at least ten times. V gene TRBV20-1 combines with J gene TRBJ2-1; 8 bases align to TRBD2. Germline CDR1 DFQATT, CDR2 SNEGSKA (reference sequence). This CDR3 is built from 15 residues. V shed 3 bases and J 5 bases; nucleotides not matched to a gene: 9. DNA for the CDR3: TGCAGTGCTAGCCCGGGGAGCGGGAGCGACAATGAGCAGTTCTTC. Its protein is CSASPGSGSDNEQFF.

This clonotype was observed a few times. This chain connects TRBV7-9 to TRBJ1-1, with no clear D. Trimming pared 0 bases from V and 7 bases from J, leaving 12 bases between. Germline V gives CDR1 SEHNR, CDR2 FQNEAQ (reference sequence). This CDR3 region has 14 residues. The chain's CDR3 is CASSLAEGRFEAFF. The CDR3 DNA reads as TGTGCCAGCAGCTTAGCGGAGGGAAGGTTTGAAGCTTTCTTT.

This chain joins TRBV29-1 and TRBJ2-3; either TRBD1 or TRBD2 may fit D (6 bases each). CDR3 length: 13 residues. From germline, CDR1 is SQVTM and CDR2 ANQGSEA. CDR3 in DNA: TGCAGTCATAGTACGGGGGCCGGAGATACGCAGTATTTT. Its translation is CSHSTGAGDTQYF.

This clonotype was observed at least ten times. This chain joins TRBV14 and TRBJ2-3; 15 nucleotides align to TRBD2. V shed 4 bases and J 2 bases; nucleotides not matched to a gene: 4. Germline V CDR1 and CDR2: SGHDN, FVKESK. There are 17 residues in the CDR3. In nucleotides, the CDR3 is TGTGCCAGCAGCCGCGGACTAGCGGGAGGGCCCACAGATACGCAGTATTTT. Translating it yields CASSRGLAGGPTDTQYF.

This clonotype was picked up many times. The chain recombines TRBV20-1 with TRBJ2-5; 16 nucleotides match TRBD2. CDR3 length: 18 amino acids. The J segment lost 4 bases and the V segment lost 5 bases, leaving 13 bases of the junction unmatched. Per germline, CDR1 DFQATT and CDR2 SNEGSKA (reference sequence). In DNA form, the CDR3 reads TGCAGTGCTTCCGATCCGGGACTAGCGGGAGGGCCACGAGAGACCCAGTACTTC. It codes for CSASDPGLAGGPRETQYF.

The V gene is TRBV7-2, the J gene TRBJ2-7; the match to TRBD1 covers 8 bases. Trimming removed 5 bases from V and 2 bases from J; junction bases left unmatched: 2. Per the germline V gene, CDR1 is SGHTA and CDR2 is FQGNSA. The CDR3 runs to 13 residues. Here the CDR3 DNA reads TGTGCCAGCAGCGTACAGGGGGCCTACGAGCAGTACTTC. It specifies CASSVQGAYEQYF.

The chain links TRBV6-6 to TRBJ2-7; 8 bases are shared with TRBD2. The CDR3 spans 16 residues. The J segment lost 0 bases and the V segment lost 6 bases, leaving 10 bases of the junction unmatched. The germline V gene encodes CDR1 MNHNY and CDR2 SVGAGI (reference sequence). This CDR3 is CASRFGGGQGSYEQYF. The CDR3 coding sequence is TGTGCCAGCAGATTCGGGGGGGGTCAGGGCTCCTACGAGCAGTACTTC.